The 19 T cell receptor beta chains given below trace back to one sample, sequenced in a study of T cells in Graves' hyperthyroidism and ophthalmopathy. Using RNA transcripts as the source, TCR beta CDR3 regions were amplified. The study used the HTBI primer set for a first-round RT-PCR of the TCR CDR3. MiXCR, run by TCRdb on the multiplex PCR reads, gives a single entry per CDR3 protein. The table has about 360,000 distinct CDR3 sequences, roughly 13% seen once. Sequenced sample: blood. These receptors were collected from a woman between 18 and 29 years old with Graves' hyperthyroidism.

This clonotype was seen at least ten times. This chain links TRBV6-1 with TRBJ1-5; 8 positions match TRBD1. V lost 3 bases to trimming and J lost 3 bases; unmatched junction nucleotides: 4. The CDR3 loop spans 15 amino acids. Germline assignment: CDR1 MNHNS and CDR2 SASEGT. As DNA, the CDR3 is TGTGCCAGCAGTGAGAGGACAGGGATCAATCAGCCCCAGCATTTT. It specifies CASSERTGINQPQHF.

The sample holds many counts of this clonotype. This sequence joins TRBV12-3 or TRBV12-4 and TRBJ1-4; the D gene is possibly TRBD1 (5 bases). CDR3 length: 14 residues. V shed 4 bases and J shed 4 bases, with 10 bases lying between them. The CDR3 is CASSSRVFNEKLFF. CDR3 bases: TGTGCCAGCAGTTCCAGGGTCTTTAATGAAAAACTGTTTTTT.

There are many counts of this clonotype. The rearrangement links TRBV12-3 or TRBV12-4 to TRBJ2-7; D is unresolved. V gave up 3 bases and J gave up 2 bases, with 38 bases separating them. This CDR3 comprises 23 residues. CDR3 region: CASSLPGSRAPEGWVRVPYEQYF. CDR3 sequence (DNA): TGTGCCAGCAGTTTGCCCGGGTCTCGGGCACCAGAAGGTTGGGTGAGAGTCCCCTACGAGCAGTACTTC.

This clonotype was observed many times. V gene TRBV6-1 combines with J gene TRBJ2-7; 9 positions agree with TRBD1. The CDR3 consists of 16 residues. Germline lookup yields CDR1 MNHNS and CDR2 SASEGT. After removal of 5 bases from V and 5 bases from J, the junction contained 13 bases not matched to a gene. The chain's CDR3 is CASSYDPRTGVHEQYF. CDR3 nucleotides: TGTGCCAGCAGTTATGACCCGCGGACAGGGGTACACGAGCAGTACTTC.

V is TRBV6-6 and J is TRBJ1-6; D gene unclear. Trimming left V 0 bases short and J 3 bases short, with 15 bases between. The germline CDR1 and CDR2 sequences are MNHNY and SVGAGI (reference sequence). The CDR3 runs 18 residues. The DNA for the CDR3 is TGTGCCAGCAGTTACTCGCCCGTAGCGGGAGTCTATAATTCACCCCTCCACTTT. This sequence encodes CASSYSPVAGVYNSPLHF.

The genes are TRBV19 and TRBJ2-5, with TRBD2 identical over 7 bases. Per germline, CDR1 LNHDA and CDR2 SQIVND (reference sequence). This CDR3 is 15 amino acids long. Germline trimming cut 7 bases from V and 2 bases from J; bases unmatched to any gene: 10. CDR3 loop: CASKGTGLVQETQYF. Here the CDR3 DNA reads TGTGCCAGTAAGGGAACAGGACTAGTACAAGAGACCCAGTACTTC. Full variable domain (remainder filled in from reference TRBV19 and TRBJ2-5): DGGITQSPKYLFRKEGQNVTLSCEQNLNHDAMYWYRQDPGQGLRLIYYSQIVNDFQKGDIAEGYSVSREKKESFPLTVTSAQKNPTAFYLCASKGTGLVQETQYFGPGTRLLVL.

This clonotype has a count of ten or more. The chain employs TRBV10-3 and TRBJ2-7; 9 nucleotides agree with TRBD2. In germline, CDR1 is ENHRY, CDR2 SYGVKD. J gave up 2 bases and V 6 bases, and 5 bases lay outside the gene matches. The CDR3 is 14 residues long. The chain's CDR3 is CAISHSGSPYEQYF. The CDR3 bases are TGTGCCATCAGCCATAGCGGGAGCCCCTACGAGCAGTACTTC.

This clonotype was counted many times. The chain recombines TRBV6-2 or TRBV6-3 with TRBJ1-5; 7 bases match TRBD1. The CDR3 spans 13 residues. The trim removed 6 bases at V and 5 bases at J, leaving 4 bases unmatched. The germline gives CDR1 MNHEY, CDR2 SVGEGT. CDR3 in DNA: TGTGCCAGCAGAGACAGGGACTATCAGCCCCAGCATTTT. It specifies CASRDRDYQPQHF.

This clonotype has ten or more counts. The CDR3 region is CSAYDWDREDGYTF. The DNA for the CDR3 is TGCAGTGCCTATGACTGGGACAGGGAGGATGGCTACACCTTC. This chain connects TRBV20-1 to TRBJ1-2; 9 nucleotides match TRBD1. This CDR3 contains 14 residues. Trimming removed 6 bases from V and 6 bases from J; junction bases left unmatched: 11. CDR1 and CDR2 from the germline V gene are DFQATT and SNEGSKA (reference sequence).

This clonotype has ten or more counts. The V and J genes are TRBV28 and TRBJ1-6; TRBD1 matches 10 bases. The CDR3 consists of 13 residues. CDR1 is MDHEN, CDR2 SYDVKM, per germline. V shed 10 bases and J 10 bases; nucleotides not matched to a gene: 7. CDR3 sequence reads: CAILGQGVSPLHF. The CDR3 DNA follows: TGTGCCATCCTAGGACAGGGGGTATCACCCCTCCACTTT. Together with reference TRBV28 and TRBJ1-6, the CDR3 gives the full variable domain: DVKVTQSSRYLVKRTGEKVFLECVQDMDHENMFWYRQDPGLGLRLIYFSYDVKMKEKGDIPEGYSVSREKKERFSLILESASTNQTSMYLCAILGQGVSPLHFGNGTRLTVT.

This clonotype was seen ten or more times. This chain uses TRBV3-1 with TRBJ1-2; 10 nucleotides match TRBD1. The trim removed 0 bases at V and 6 bases at J, leaving 1 base unmatched. Germline V gives CDR1 LGHDT, CDR2 YNNKEL (reference sequence). This CDR3 is built from 14 residues. The CDR3 loop reads CASSQDGTGDGYTF. The CDR3 DNA sequence: TGTGCCAGCAGCCAAGATGGGACAGGGGATGGCTACACCTTC.

This chain joins TRBV7-9 and TRBJ2-7; TRBD2 is a possible D gene (6 bases). Germline loops: CDR1 SEHNR, CDR2 FQNEAQ (reference sequence). The CDR3 spans 14 residues. Trimming cost V 3 bases and J 6 bases, with 15 bases left between them. For the CDR3, the DNA is TGTGCCAGCAGCTTGGAGGGTCTTATGGCCGAGCAGTACTTC. The encoded protein is CASSLEGLMAEQYF. Full variable domain (rest looked up from reference TRBV7-9 and TRBJ2-7): DTGVSQNPRHKITKRGQNVTFRCDPISEHNRLYWYRQTLGQGPEFLTYFQNEAQLEKSRLLSDRFSAERPKGSFSTLEIQRTEQGDSAMYLCASSLEGLMAEQYFGPGTRLTVT.

Many counts were recorded for this clonotype. The chain carries TRBV5-1 and TRBJ2-5; no clear D. The V gene's germline CDR1 is SGHRS and CDR2 YFSETQ. CDR3 length: 15 residues. V lost 4 bases, J lost 10 bases, and 23 bases lay in between. DNA of the CDR3: TGCGCCAGCAGCAGAATAGCCGAGAAGAGTTTGGGCCAGTACTTC. This sequence encodes CASSRIAEKSLGQYF. Supplemented by reference TRBV5-1 and TRBJ2-5, the full variable domain reads KAGVTQTPRYLIKTRGQQVTLSCSPISGHRSVSWYQQTPGQGLQFLFEYFSETQRNKGNFPGRFSGRQFSNSRSEMNVSTLELGDSALYLCASSRIAEKSLGQYFGPGTRLLVL.

The rearrangement links TRBV19 to TRBJ2-1, with TRBD2 matching 8 bases. The CDR3 consists of 13 residues. Germline CDR1 reads LNHDA; CDR2 reads SQIVND (reference sequence). The J segment lost 9 bases and the V segment lost 7 bases, leaving 8 bases of the junction unmatched. CDR3 coding DNA: TGTGCCAGTACCGAAGGACTAGCATTTGAGCAGTTCTTC. Amino acid sequence: CASTEGLAFEQFF.

This clonotype was recorded at least ten times. The chain joins TRBV20-1 to TRBJ1-2; no reliable D call. The ends were cut back, 3 bases at V and 8 bases at J, with 4 bases in the middle. Per germline, CDR1 DFQATT and CDR2 SNEGSKA (reference sequence). This CDR3 is 9 amino acids long. CDR3 in DNA: TGCAGTGCTAGGCACGGCTACACCTTC. Residues: CSARHGYTF.

This clonotype was seen a few times. The CDR3 region is CASSSGAGRDEQFF. For the CDR3, the DNA is TGTGCCAGCAGCTCTGGGGCGGGTAGGGATGAGCAGTTCTTC. The chain recombines TRBV5-4 with TRBJ2-1; the D call may be TRBD1 or TRBD2 (5 bases each). The V gene lost 3 bases and the J gene lost 8 bases, with 15 bases spanning the gap. This CDR3 spans 14 amino acids. Germline V gene sequence: CDR1 SGHNT, CDR2 YYREEE (reference sequence).

This clonotype was seen a few times. The chain combines TRBV9 with TRBJ1-4, with D tentatively TRBD1 (6 bases). V was trimmed by 3 bases and J by 8 bases, leaving 17 bases between them. The CDR3 extends over 15 amino acids. In germline, CDR1 is SGDLS, CDR2 YYNGEE. In DNA form, the CDR3 reads TGTGCCAGCAGCGCTACCGGGACACCACCAGAAAAACTGTTTTTT. The encoded protein is CASSATGTPPEKLFF.

The genes are TRBV5-6 and TRBJ1-2; no definite D call. Trimming stripped 3 bases from V and 8 bases from J, with 20 bases between. The CDR3 consists of 15 residues. Germline V gene sequence: CDR1 SGHDT, CDR2 YYEEEE. Here the CDR3 DNA reads TGTGCCAGCAGCTGGCCTGACGATTACGTGAGAGGCTACACCTTC. Translating it yields CASSWPDDYVRGYTF.

This clonotype came up many times. The V call is TRBV11-2, the J call TRBJ2-7, with 13 positions matching TRBD2. The trim removed 3 bases at V and 3 bases at J, leaving 2 bases unmatched. CDR1 SGHAT and CDR2 FQNNGV come from the germline V gene. The CDR3 contains 15 residues. CDR3 DNA sequence: TGTGCCAGCAGCTTGGGACTAGCGGGACACTACGAGCAGTACTTC. This gives the protein CASSLGLAGHYEQYF. Together with reference TRBV11-2 and TRBJ2-7, the CDR3 gives the full variable domain: EAGVAQSPRYKIIEKRQSVAFWCNPISGHATLYWYQQILGQGPKLLIQFQNNGVVDDSQLPKDRFSAERLKGVDSTLKIQPAKLEDSAVYLCASSLGLAGHYEQYFGPGTRLTVT.